This TCR beta chain is from a study of blood T cell repertoires in COVID-19. Clones were read by immunoSEQ multiplex PCR, and TCRdb kept only the in-frame ones, dropping some. The sample holds around 100,000 clones, over 80% seen once. The germline CDR1 and CDR2 sequences are MNHEY and SMNVEV (reference sequence). Losses at the gene ends were 7 bases for V and 0 bases for J; bases not matched to a gene: 7. This CDR3 has 17 amino acids. The sample comprised peripheral blood. The V and J genes are TRBV27 and TRBJ2-1, with 12 bases lining up with TRBD2. The sequence was obtained from a woman in her seventies with acute or convalescent COVID-19. The CDR3 spells CASKELAGGLSYNEQFF. The CDR3 nucleotides are TGTGCCAGCAAAGAACTAGCGGGAGGTCTCTCCTACAATGAGCAGTTCTTC.